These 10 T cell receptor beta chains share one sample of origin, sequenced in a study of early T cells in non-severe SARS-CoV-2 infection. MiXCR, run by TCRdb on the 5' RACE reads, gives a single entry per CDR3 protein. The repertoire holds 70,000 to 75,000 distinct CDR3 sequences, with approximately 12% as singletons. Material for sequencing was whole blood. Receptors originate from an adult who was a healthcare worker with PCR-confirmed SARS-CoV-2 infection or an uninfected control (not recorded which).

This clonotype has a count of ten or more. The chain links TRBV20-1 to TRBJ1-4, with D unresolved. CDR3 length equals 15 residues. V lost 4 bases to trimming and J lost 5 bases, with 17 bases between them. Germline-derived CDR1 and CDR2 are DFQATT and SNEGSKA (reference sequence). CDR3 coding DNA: TGCAGTGCTATCTCCGACGTTTATCGAAATGAAAAACTGTTTTTT. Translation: CSAISDVYRNEKLFF.

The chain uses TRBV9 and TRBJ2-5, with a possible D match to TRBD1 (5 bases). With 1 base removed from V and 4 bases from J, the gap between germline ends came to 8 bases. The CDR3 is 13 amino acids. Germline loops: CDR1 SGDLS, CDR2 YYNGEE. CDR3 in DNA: TGTGCCAGCAGCGTAAGGGGAAGAGAGACCCAGTACTTC. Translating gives CASSVRGRETQYF.

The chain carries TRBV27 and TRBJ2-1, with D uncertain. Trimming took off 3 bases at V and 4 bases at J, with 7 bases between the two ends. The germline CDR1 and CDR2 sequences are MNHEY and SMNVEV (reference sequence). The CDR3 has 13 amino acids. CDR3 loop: CASSLDEYNEQFF. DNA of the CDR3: TGTGCCAGCAGTTTGGACGAATACAATGAGCAGTTCTTC.

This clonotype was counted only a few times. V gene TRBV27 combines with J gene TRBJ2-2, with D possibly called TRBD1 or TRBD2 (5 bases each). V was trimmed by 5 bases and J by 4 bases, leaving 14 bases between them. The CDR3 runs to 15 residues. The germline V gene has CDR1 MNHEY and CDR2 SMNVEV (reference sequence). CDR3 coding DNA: TGTGCCAGCAGTCCCCCGGGGCTCCTCACCGGGGAGCTGTTTTTT. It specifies CASSPPGLLTGELFF.

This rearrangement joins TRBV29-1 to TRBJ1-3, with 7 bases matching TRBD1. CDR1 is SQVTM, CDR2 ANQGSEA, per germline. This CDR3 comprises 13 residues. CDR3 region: CATDRVSGNTIYF. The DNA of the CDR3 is TGCGCTACTGACAGGGTCTCTGGAAACACCATATATTTT.

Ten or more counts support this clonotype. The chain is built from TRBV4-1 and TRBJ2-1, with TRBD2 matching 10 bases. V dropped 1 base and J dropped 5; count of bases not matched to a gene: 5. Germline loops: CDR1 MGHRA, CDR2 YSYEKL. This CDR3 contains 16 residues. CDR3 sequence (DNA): TGCGCCAGCAGCCAAGGGTTTAGCGGGAGGAACAATGAGCAGTTCTTC. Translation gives CASSQGFSGRNNEQFF.

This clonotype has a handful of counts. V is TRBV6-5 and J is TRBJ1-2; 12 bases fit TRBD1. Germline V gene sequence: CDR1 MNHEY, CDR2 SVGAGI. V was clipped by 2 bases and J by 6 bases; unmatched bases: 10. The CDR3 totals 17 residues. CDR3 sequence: CASSYGGQGADVNGYTF. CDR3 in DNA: TGTGCCAGCAGTTACGGGGGACAGGGGGCCGACGTCAATGGCTACACCTTC.

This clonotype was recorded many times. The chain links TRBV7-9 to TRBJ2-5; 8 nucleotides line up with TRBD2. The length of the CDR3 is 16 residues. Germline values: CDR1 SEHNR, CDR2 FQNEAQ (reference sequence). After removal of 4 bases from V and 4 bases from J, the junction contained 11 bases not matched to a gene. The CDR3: CASSSEAGEGPETQYF. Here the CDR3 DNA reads TGTGCCAGCAGCTCCGAAGCGGGAGAGGGCCCAGAGACCCAGTACTTC.

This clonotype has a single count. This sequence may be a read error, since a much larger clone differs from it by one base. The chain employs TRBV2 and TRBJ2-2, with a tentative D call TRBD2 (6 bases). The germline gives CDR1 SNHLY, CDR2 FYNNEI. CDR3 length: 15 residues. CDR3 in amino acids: CASTPGASNTGGLFF. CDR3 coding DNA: TGTGCCAGCACCCCCGGGGCCTCGAACACCGGGGGGCTGTTTTTT.

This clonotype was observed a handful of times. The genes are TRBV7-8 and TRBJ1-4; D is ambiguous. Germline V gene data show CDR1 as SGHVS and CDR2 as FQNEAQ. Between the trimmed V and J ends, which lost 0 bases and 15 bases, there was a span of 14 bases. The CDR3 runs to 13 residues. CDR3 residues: CASSLARKAAMFF. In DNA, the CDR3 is TGTGCCAGCAGCTTAGCGCGGAAAGCGGCCATGTTTTTT.